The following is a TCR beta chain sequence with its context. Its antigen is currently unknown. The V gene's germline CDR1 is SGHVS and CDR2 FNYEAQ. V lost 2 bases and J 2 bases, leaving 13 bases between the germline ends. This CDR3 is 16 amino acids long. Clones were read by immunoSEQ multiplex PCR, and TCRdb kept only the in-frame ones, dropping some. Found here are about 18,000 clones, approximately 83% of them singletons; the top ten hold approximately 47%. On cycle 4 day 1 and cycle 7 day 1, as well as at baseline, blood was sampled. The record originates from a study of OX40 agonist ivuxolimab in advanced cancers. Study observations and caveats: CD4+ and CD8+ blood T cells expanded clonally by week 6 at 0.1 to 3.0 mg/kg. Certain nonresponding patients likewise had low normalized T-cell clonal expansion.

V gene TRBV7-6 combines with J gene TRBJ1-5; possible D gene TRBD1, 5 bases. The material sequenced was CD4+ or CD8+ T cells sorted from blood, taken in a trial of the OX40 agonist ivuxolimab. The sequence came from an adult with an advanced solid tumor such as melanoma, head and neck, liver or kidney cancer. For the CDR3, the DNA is TGTGCCAGCAGCTTATTAGGACCGGGGGGCAATCAGCCCCAGCATTTT. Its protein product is CASSLLGPGGNQPQHF.